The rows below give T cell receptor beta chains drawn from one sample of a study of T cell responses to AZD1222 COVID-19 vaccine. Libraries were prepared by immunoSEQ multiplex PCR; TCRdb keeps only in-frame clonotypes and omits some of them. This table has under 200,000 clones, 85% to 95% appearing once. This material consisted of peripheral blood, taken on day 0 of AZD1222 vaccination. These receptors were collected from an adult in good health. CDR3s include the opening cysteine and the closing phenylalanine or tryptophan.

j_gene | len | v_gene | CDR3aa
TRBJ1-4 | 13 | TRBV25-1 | CASSGDSGEKLFF
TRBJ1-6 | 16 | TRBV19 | CASSLQGQAEGSPLHF
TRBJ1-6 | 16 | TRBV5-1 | CASSLSGALDNSPLHF
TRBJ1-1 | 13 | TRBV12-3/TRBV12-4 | CASSIQGAAEAFF
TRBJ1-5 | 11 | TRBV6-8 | CATKGLLAQHF
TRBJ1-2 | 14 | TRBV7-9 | CASTPSGESYGYTF
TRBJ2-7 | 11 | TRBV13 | CASGRAYEQYF
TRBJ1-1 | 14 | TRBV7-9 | CASSSGTANTEAFF
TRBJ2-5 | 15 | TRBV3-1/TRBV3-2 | CASSQVSGGRETQYF
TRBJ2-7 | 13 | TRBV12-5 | CASGLRKGYEQYF
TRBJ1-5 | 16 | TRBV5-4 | CASSLGGRTGNQPQHF
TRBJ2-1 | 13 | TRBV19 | CATGGGRANEQFF
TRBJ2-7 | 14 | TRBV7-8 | CASSLFTDSYEQYF
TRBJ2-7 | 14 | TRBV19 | CASSIVVGNYEQYF
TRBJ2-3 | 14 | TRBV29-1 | CSAAGRGGIDTQYF
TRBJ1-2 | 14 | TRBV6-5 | CASSPQGPSGGYTF
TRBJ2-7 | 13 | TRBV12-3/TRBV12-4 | CASSIGLAPEQYF
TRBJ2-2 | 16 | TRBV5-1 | CASSQLGVGDTGELFF
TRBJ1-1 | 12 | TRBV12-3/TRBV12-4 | CASSFGGAEAFF
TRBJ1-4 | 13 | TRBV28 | CASSLATNEKLFF
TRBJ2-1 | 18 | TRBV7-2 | CASSSRPAQYFTYNEQFF
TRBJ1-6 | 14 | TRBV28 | CASSQAGSNSPLHF
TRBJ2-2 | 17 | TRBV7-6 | CASTSSIGTGNTGELFF
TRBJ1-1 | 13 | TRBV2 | CASTRGRDTEAFF
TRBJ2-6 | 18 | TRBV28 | CASSLGVYRGSGANVLTF
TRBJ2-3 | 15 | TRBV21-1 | CASGPGGCEVHTQYF
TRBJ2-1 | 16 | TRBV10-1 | CASSSTSSASYNEQFF
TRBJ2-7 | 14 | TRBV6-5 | CASRPGHLPYEQYF
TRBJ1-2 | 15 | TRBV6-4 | CASSSSGTALYGYTF
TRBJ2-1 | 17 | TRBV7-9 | CASSLGVAGGPGNEQFF
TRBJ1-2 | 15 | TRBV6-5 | CASSYSNRVTYGYTF
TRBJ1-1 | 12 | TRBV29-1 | CSVGQGGTEAFF
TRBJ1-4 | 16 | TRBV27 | CASGTGLGATNEKLFF
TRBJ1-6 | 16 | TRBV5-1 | CASSLGPGRENSPLHF
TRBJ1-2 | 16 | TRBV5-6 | CASSLALDATNYGYTF
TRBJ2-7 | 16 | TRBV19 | CASMERGGRPSYEQYF
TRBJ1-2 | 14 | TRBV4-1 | CASSQKGSIDGYTF
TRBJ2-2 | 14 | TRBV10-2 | CASSATGFTGELFF
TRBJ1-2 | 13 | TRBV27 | CATKRQGSNGYTF
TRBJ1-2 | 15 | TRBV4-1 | CASSQDGDRIYGYTF
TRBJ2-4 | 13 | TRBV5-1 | CASSTGTENIQYF